This TCR beta chain was recovered during a study of blood T cell repertoires in COVID-19. About the research overall: T cells, B-cell-depleted T cells, or PBMCs supplied cDNA or gDNA.

Only in-frame clones appear in the TCRdb table, and some are missing; sequencing was by immunoSEQ multiplex PCR. The data hold approximately 230,000 clones, with about 79% observed a single time. The sequence was collected from an older man with acute or convalescent COVID-19. The specimen sequenced was peripheral blood.

The CDR3 DNA reads as TGCGCCAGCAGCTTGGCCGCAGGGTCCAATGGGATATACGAGCAGTACTTC. Amino acid sequence: CASSLAAGSNGIYEQYF. The rearrangement uses TRBV5-1 and TRBJ2-7, with D possibly TRBD1 on 5 matching bases. The CDR3 is 17 amino acids. Germline CDR1 reads SGHRS; CDR2 reads YFSETQ. The V gene lost 0 bases and the J gene lost 4 bases, with 20 bases spanning the gap.